This T cell receptor beta chain is drawn from a study of identical twins. The V end lost 2 bases, the J end lost 0 bases, and 8 bases lay between the germline ends. Per germline, CDR1 SGHTA and CDR2 FQGNSA. The CDR3 loop spans 16 amino acids. At least ten counts were recorded for this clonotype. TCRdb independently ran MiXCR on the 5' RACE reads; one entry per CDR3 protein. In the table there are a few hundred thousand distinct CDR3 sequences, less than 20% of which are singletons. This receptor was obtained from a man in his forties or fifties in good health. Material: naive T cells sorted from blood. V gene TRBV7-2 combines with J gene TRBJ1-6; no clear D. The CDR3 DNA sequence: TGTGCCAGCAGCTTATCTCACAGCTCCTATAATTCACCCCTCCACTTT. Translation gives CASSLSHSSYNSPLHF.